The 15 T cell receptor beta chains listed next were all sequenced from one sample in a study of regulatory T cells in long-lasting Graves disease. Library construction for TCR beta used iRepertoire HTBI primers and Arm-PCR of CDR3 regions. MiXCR was run by TCRdb on the multiplex PCR reads, yielding one entry per CDR3 protein. The repertoire holds about 320,000 distinct CDR3 sequences, with 18% as singletons. Time point noted: newly diagnosed GD, antithyroid drugs for less than 3 months. Extracted PBMC RNA gave rise to the TCR library. Sequences were derived from peripheral blood mononuclear cells (PBMCs), sampled at new diagnosis, from a patient treated with antithyroid drugs. Receptors originate from a female donor with Graves disease.

This clonotype was counted many times. J is TRBJ2-6 and V is TRBV28, with 8 positions matching TRBD1. The CDR3 is 17 amino acids. Germline lookup yields CDR1 MDHEN and CDR2 SYDVKM. V lost 3 bases, J lost 3 bases, and 7 bases stayed unmatched. The CDR3 region is CASSFFQGASGANVLTF. The CDR3 nucleotides are TGTGCCAGCAGTTTTTTCCAGGGGGCGAGTGGGGCCAACGTCCTGACTTTC.

This clonotype was observed many times. The V call is TRBV24-1, the J call TRBJ1-2; D call uncertain. CDR3 length equals 12 residues. V gave up 4 bases and J gave up 8 bases, with 10 bases separating them. CDR1 and CDR2 (germline): KGHDR, SFDVKD. The CDR3 sequence: CATSEAREGYTF. In DNA form, the CDR3 reads TGTGCCACCAGTGAGGCAAGGGAAGGCTACACCTTC.

This clonotype came up many times. The rearrangement uses TRBV6-1 and TRBJ2-6; D remains ambiguous. The V gene lost 7 bases and the J gene lost 1 base, with 14 bases spanning the gap. Germline V gives CDR1 MNHNS, CDR2 SASEGT. The CDR3 covers 16 residues. CDR3 loop: CASTAPGPSGANVLTF. The CDR3 coding sequence is TGTGCCAGCACTGCACCAGGACCTTCTGGGGCCAACGTCCTGACTTTC.

In the case of this clonotype: With only one base between it and a far larger clone, this is likely a read error. The chain combines TRBV11-2 with TRBJ2-5; possible D gene TRBD1, 6 bases. The better agreement between TRBJ2-1 and the DNA end casts doubt on the J call. This CDR3 is 14 amino acids long. CDR1 SGHAT and CDR2 FQNNGV come from the germline V gene. The CDR3 spells CASSVRGQYIEQFF. CDR3 DNA sequence: TGTGCCAGCAGCGTACGAGGACAGTACATTGAGCAGTTCTTC.

The table lists this clonotype with many counts. The rearrangement links TRBV27 to TRBJ2-7; 8 bases are a match to TRBD2. The germline V gene has CDR1 MNHEY and CDR2 SMNVEV (reference sequence). The CDR3 runs 14 residues. The V and J ends lost 6 bases and 5 bases, in that order; junction bases with no gene match: 9. Here the CDR3 DNA reads TGTGCCAGCAGCCCCGGGACTAGGGGGGACGAGCAGTACTTC. As protein: CASSPGTRGDEQYF.

This clonotype was recorded at least ten times. The chain joins TRBV20-1 to TRBJ2-5; 8 positions match TRBD1. There are 14 residues in the CDR3. Germline loops: CDR1 DFQATT, CDR2 SNEGSKA (reference sequence). J lost 1 base, V lost 4 bases, and 5 bases had no gene match. The chain's CDR3 is CSATDRVVQETQYF. In DNA form, the CDR3 reads TGCAGTGCTACGGACAGGGTGGTCCAAGAGACCCAGTACTTC.

The chain recombines TRBV12-3 or TRBV12-4 with TRBJ1-4, with TRBD1 identical over 8 bases. The ends lost 8 bases at V and 10 bases at J; junction bases unmatched: 6. The CDR3 length is 12 residues. The CDR3 spells CASGGTGRKLFF. DNA for the CDR3: TGTGCCAGCGGGGGGACAGGCCGAAAACTGTTTTTT.

The chain recombines TRBV28 with TRBJ2-5; D is possibly TRBD1 (5 bases). The CDR3 is 13 residues long. Trimming pared 7 bases from V and 3 bases from J, leaving 12 bases between. CDR1 and CDR2 (germline): MDHEN, SYDVKM. Here the CDR3 reads CASTKQGKETQYF. DNA for the CDR3: TGTGCCAGCACCAAGCAGGGAAAAGAGACCCAGTACTTC.

Of note for this clonotype: A much larger clone lies a single base off, so this may be a read error. This rearrangement joins TRBV11-3 to TRBJ1-4, with D unresolved. Germline loops: CDR1 SGHNT, CDR2 YENEEA. The CDR3 length is 10 residues. CDR3 sequence (DNA): TGTGCCGGCAGCGGAGTCGAACTGTTTTTT. Protein: CAGSGVELFF.

At least ten counts were recorded for this clonotype. CDR3 DNA: TGCGCCAGCAGCTTGGTTGCAGGGGGCGGAAGGGACGAGCAGTACTTC. This translates into CASSLVAGGGRDEQYF. The V gene is TRBV5-1, the J gene TRBJ2-7; TRBD1 agrees at 8 bases. Losses at the gene ends were 0 bases for V and 5 bases for J; bases not matched to a gene: 10. Germline V CDR1 and CDR2: SGHRS, YFSETQ. The CDR3 extends over 16 amino acids.

Worth noting for this clonotype: Germline and junction disagree at one end, which may indicate a read error. This sequence joins TRBV6-1 and TRBJ2-2; 8 bases fit TRBD2. The CDR3 runs 15 residues. Germline values: CDR1 MNHNS, CDR2 SASEGT. In nucleotides, the CDR3 is TGCGCCAGCATTTTGAGCGGGAGTAATACCGGGGAGCTGTTTTTT. Translated: CASILSGSNTGELFF.

This clonotype was counted only a few times. This sequence joins TRBV7-9 and TRBJ2-7; D unresolved. Germline V CDR1 and CDR2: SEHNR, FQNEAQ (reference sequence). Trimming removed 1 base at V and 6 bases at J, with 7 bases between. The CDR3 contains 12 residues. The CDR3 loop reads CASSLGNLEQYF. CDR3 DNA: TGTGCCAGCAGCTTAGGTAACCTCGAGCAGTACTTC.

Only a few counts were recorded for this clonotype. The genes are TRBV6-2 or TRBV6-3 and TRBJ1-5, with D perhaps TRBD1 (6 bases). The CDR3 covers 14 residues. Trimming removed 10 bases from V and 0 bases from J, with 13 bases in between. Germline lookup yields CDR1 MNHEY and CDR2 SVGEGT. The CDR3 DNA follows: TGTGCCACCGCAGGGGATTATAGCAATCAGCCCCAGCATTTT. It translates to CATAGDYSNQPQHF.

This clonotype was observed a handful of times. This probably arose from a read error, given a far larger clone one base away. V is TRBV7-2 and J is TRBJ2-3, with TRBD1 matching 8 bases. The end of the DNA aligns better with TRBJ2-1, so the J call may be wrong. Per the germline V gene, CDR1 is SGHTA and CDR2 is FQGNSA. The CDR3 has 15 amino acids. Here the CDR3 reads CASSGQGEGYNGQFF. The CDR3 region has the DNA TGTGCCAGCAGCGGACAGGGCGAAGGATACAATGGGCAGTTCTTC.

The chain links TRBV18 to TRBJ2-7; 9 positions agree with TRBD1. CDR1 and CDR2 (germline): KGHSH, LQKENI. J lost 4 bases, V lost 5 bases, and 9 bases had no gene match. This CDR3 is 15 amino acids long. CDR3 region: CASSVSGQGRYEQYF. The DNA for the CDR3 is TGTGCCAGCTCAGTATCGGGACAGGGTAGATACGAGCAGTACTTC.